The T cell receptor beta chain described here comes from a study of blood T cell repertoires in COVID-19. Study information: COVID-19 samples collected from the United States, Italy and Spain covered acute and convalescent phases. PBMCs, B-cell-depleted T cells, or T cells provided the cDNA or gDNA that made up the material.

In the authors' workflow: Amplification with reference gene primers provided the estimates of nucleated cell counts. Produced via immunoSEQ multiplex PCR; TCRdb's table is partial and in-frame only. That table gives V, J and clone size, and the DNA gave D and trimming. The sample yields roughly 120,000 clones, approximately 82% seen once. With 2 bases removed from V and 0 bases from J, the gap between germline ends came to 15 bases. From germline, CDR1 is GTSNPN and CDR2 SVGIG (reference sequence). The CDR3 spans 16 residues. The TCR comes from a man in his sixties or seventies with active or convalescent COVID-19. This chain uses TRBV30 with TRBJ2-3; perhaps TRBD1 as D (5 bases). Sequencing used peripheral blood. The CDR3 reads CAWSLGARPSTDTQYF. CDR3 bases: TGTGCCTGGAGTTTAGGGGCGAGACCTAGCACAGATACGCAGTATTTT.